Listed below are T cell receptor beta chains from one sample, sequenced in a study of tumor and adjacent non-tumor tissue in lung cancer. TCRdb processed the multiplex PCR reads anew with MiXCR; each CDR3 protein has one entry. This sample has about 48,000 distinct CDR3 sequences, with 60% to 65% found just once. Sequencing was done on a sample of distant non-tumor lung tissue. Receptors originate from a woman in her seventies with non-small cell lung cancer. The CDR3 runs from the conserved cysteine through the conserved F or W. The order of the fields is V gene, J gene, D gene, clone size, CDR3 protein, CDR3 DNA. A D gene is named only where the DNA matches it firmly. A row's size may be missing; if present it is once, few, many or a size class.

TRBV5-5	TRBJ2-2	NA	many	CASSFRRDSTGELFF	TGTGCCAGCAGCTTTCGCAGGGACTCGACCGGGGAGCTGTTTTTT
TRBV4-1	TRBJ1-1	NA	NA	CTSSHPLNTEVFF	TGCACCAGCAGCCACCCCCTGAACACTGAAGTTTTCTTT
TRBV28	TRBJ2-7	TRBD1	NA	CASSDGTGTYEQYF	TGTGCCAGCAGTGACGGGACAGGGACTTACGAGCAGTACTTC
TRBV30	TRBJ2-6	TRBD1	many	CARSDQGAAGANVLTF	TGTGCCCGGAGTGACCAGGGGGCGGCTGGGGCCAACGTCCTGACTTTC
TRBV6-6	TRBJ2-2	NA	once	CASNDLVGGDTGELFF	TGTGCAAGCAACGACTTGGTAGGAGGTGACACCGGGGAGCTGTTTTTC
TRBV11-1	TRBJ2-1	NA	NA	CTSSTGPFGEQFF	TGTACCAGCAGCACGGGACCCTTCGGTGAGCAGTTCTTC
TRBV12-3/TRBV12-4	TRBJ2-2	NA	NA	CTSSLGQTGELFF	TGTACCAGCAGTTTAGGACAAACCGGGGAGCTGTTTTTT
TRBV11-2	TRBJ2-1	TRBD2	many	CASSLGRYAAGAGDEQFF	TGTGCCAGCAGCTTGGGGAGGTATGCAGCGGGGGCAGGGGATGAGCAGTTCTTC
TRBV24-1	TRBJ2-3	TRBD1	many	CATSELGQGFTDTQYF	TGTGCCACCAGTGAATTGGGACAGGGCTTCACAGATACGCAGTATTTT
TRBV4-2	TRBJ2-3	TRBD2	NA	CASSQEPAGGLGASTDTHYF	TGTGCCAGCAGTCAAGAGCCAGCGGGAGGACTTGGTGCTAGCACAGATACGCATTATTTT
TRBV20-1	TRBJ2-6	TRBD2	many	CSAGGDYSGANVLTF	TGCAGTGCTGGGGGGGATTACTCTGGGGCCAACGTCCTGACTTTC
TRBV28	TRBJ2-7	NA	many	CASSLLPTYEQYF	TGTGCCAGTTCTCTTCTTCCAACCTACGAGCAGTACTTC
TRBV20-1	TRBJ1-2	NA	few	CSASKPGKPNYGYTF	TGCAGTGCTTCAAAGCCCGGGAAACCTAACTATGGCTACACCTTC
TRBV6-1	TRBJ1-1	NA	NA	CASSERGRRVVDTEVFF	TGTGCCAGCAGTGAACGGGGGCGGAGGGTTGTGGACACTGAAGTTTTCTTT
TRBV11-2	TRBJ1-3	TRBD1	many	CASSPRQGSSGNTIYF	TGTGCCAGCAGCCCAAGACAGGGGTCCTCTGGAAACACCATATATTTT
TRBV7-3	TRBJ2-1	TRBD2	many	CASSLGQTSKDEQFF	TGTGCCAGCAGCTTAGGCCAGACTAGCAAGGATGAGCAGTTCTTC
TRBV5-4	TRBJ1-2	NA	NA	CVSTSQDYGYTF	TGTGTCAGCACCTCGCAGGACTACGGCTACACCTTC
TRBV4-1	TRBJ2-4	NA	NA	CPSSQAGGSSVGNIQYF	TGTCCCAGCAGCCAAGCCGGCGGCAGTTCAGTAGGGAACATTCAGTACTTC
TRBV29-1	TRBJ2-5	TRBD2	many	CSVEASGVQETQYF	TGCAGCGTTGAGGCTAGCGGTGTACAAGAGACCCAGTACTTC
TRBV12-3/TRBV12-4	TRBJ2-1	NA	NA	CASTYRHADNEQFF	TGTGCTAGCACCTACAGACATGCTGACAATGAGCAGTTCTTC
TRBV11-3	TRBJ2-3	TRBD2	once	CASSSGTSRRTDTRYF	TGTGCCAGTAGCAGCGGGACTAGCAGGAGGACAGATACGCGGTATTTT
TRBV4-1	TRBJ2-1	TRBD1	NA	CASSLPLTGEPYNKQFF	TGCGCCAGCAGTCTCCCCCTCACAGGGGAACCTTACAATAAGCAGTTCTTC
TRBV5-1	TRBJ1-1	NA	NA	CASSTRDGALMNTEAYF	TGCGCCAGCAGCACCCGGGATGGCGCTTTAATGAACACTGAAGCTTACTTT
TRBV5-4	TRBJ2-5	NA	NA	CASSHRESYQEAQYF	TGTGCCAGCAGCCACAGGGAGAGCTACCAAGAGGCCCAGTACTTC
TRBV6-6	TRBJ2-7	TRBD2	few	CVSSYEVAGAREQYF	TGTGTCAGCAGTTACGAGGTAGCGGGTGCTCGCGAGCAGTACTTC
TRBV5-1	TRBJ2-3	NA	once	CASSHDRATDTQYF	TGCGCCAGCAGCCACGATAGGGCGACAGATACTCAGTATTTT
TRBV5-1	TRBJ2-3	TRBD2	NA	CASSLLTSEDTDTQYF	TGCGCCAGCAGCCTACTAACTAGCGAGGACACAGATACGCAGTATTTT
TRBV12-3/TRBV12-4	TRBJ1-6	NA	NA	CASTISEGGQSPLHF	TGTGCCAGCACTATCTCGGAGGGGGGTCAATCACCCCTCCACTTT
TRBV10-3	TRBJ2-5	NA	NA	CAISVEGLDGETQYF	TGTGCCATCAGTGTCGAGGGCCTGGATGGGGAGACCCAGTACTTC
TRBV28	TRBJ2-1	NA	NA	CASSFRLSNEQFF	TGTGCCAGCAGTTTCAGGCTGTCGAATGAACAGTTCTTC
TRBV28	TRBJ1-2	NA	many	CASRFSGQPDGYTF	TGTGCCAGCAGATTCAGTGGCCAGCCCGATGGCTACACCTTC
TRBV12-3/TRBV12-4	TRBJ2-7	TRBD2	NA	CASSLRPGLAGVRGPYEQYF	TGTGCCAGCAGCCTCCGCCCCGGACTAGCGGGAGTAAGGGGCCCCTACGAGCAGTACTTC
TRBV28	TRBJ2-6	NA	NA	CASSLSTGGYRANVLTF	TGTGCTAGCAGTTTATCTACAGGAGGGTACAGGGCCAACGTCCTGACTTTC
TRBV29-1	TRBJ1-1	NA	NA	CSVQGVPYEAFF	TGCAGCGTTCAAGGGGTGCCTTATGAAGCTTTCTTT
TRBV29-1	TRBJ2-1	NA	NA	CSVKRQGTDEQFF	TGCAGCGTAAAACGGCAGGGCACAGATGAGCAATTCTTC
TRBV28	TRBJ2-1	NA	NA	CATLTSWGYNEQLF	TGTGCTACCTTGACTAGTTGGGGCTACAATGAGCAGCTCTTC
TRBV20-1	TRBJ2-2	TRBD2	once	CNALDGGNTGELLF	TGCAATGCCCTGGACGGGGGGAACACCGGGGAGCTGTTATTT
TRBV6-6	TRBJ2-3	TRBD1	NA	CVSSSGTGGTDTQYF	TGTGTCAGCAGTTCCGGGACAGGTGGTACAGATACGCAGTATTTT
TRBV11-1	TRBJ1-1	TRBD1	NA	CASCHGTAPNTEAFF	TGTGCCAGCTGCCATGGGACAGCGCCAAACACTGAAGCTTTCTTT
TRBV29-1	TRBJ1-2	NA	NA	CSVWGGSYYGYTF	TGCAGCGTCTGGGGGGGGTCTTACTATGGCTACACTTTC
TRBV11-2	TRBJ1-1	NA	many	CASSGGPSFAEAFF	TGTGCCAGCAGCGGGGGACCGAGCTTTGCTGAAGCTTTCTTT
TRBV12-3/TRBV12-4	TRBJ2-2	NA	many	CASSLGGGPGAGELFF	TGTGCCAGCAGTTTAGGGGGCGGGCCGGGGGCCGGGGAGCTGTTTTTT
TRBV6-5	TRBJ1-6	NA	NA	CAGSYSSGAGFNSPLHF	TGTGCCGGCAGTTACTCCTCCGGGGCAGGGTTTAATTCACCCCTCCACTTT
TRBV20-1	TRBJ2-1	NA	NA	CSTLPLALDGQFF	TGCAGTACCCTACCCCTTGCGCTGGATGGTCAGTTCTTC
TRBV11-2	TRBJ2-3	TRBD2	few	CASSLDAGAETDTQYF	TGTGCCAGCAGCTTAGATGCGGGAGCGGAGACAGATACGCAGTATTTT
TRBV7-9	TRBJ2-3	NA	once	CAAMLGNVDTQYF	TGTGCCGCTATGTTGGGAAATGTGGATACGCAGTATTTT
TRBV6-5	TRBJ1-5	NA	NA	CVSSYSREDSNQPQHF	TGTGTCAGCAGTTACTCTAGGGAGGATAGCAATCAGCCCCAGCATTTT
TRBV12-3/TRBV12-4	TRBJ2-7	NA	NA	CVSSFRRDLYEQNF	TGTGTCAGCAGTTTCAGGCGGGACCTCTACGAGCAGAACTTC
TRBV24-1	TRBJ1-1	NA	NA	CATMDEENTEAFF	TGTGCCACCATGGACGAGGAGAACACTGAAGCTTTCTTT
TRBV14	TRBJ1-2	NA	NA	CASTRVQASYGYTF	TGTGCCAGCACCCGAGTCCAAGCTAGCTATGGCTACACCTTC
TRBV14	TRBJ1-1	NA	NA	CASSQTEMAEACF	TGTGCCAGCAGCCAAACAGAAATGGCTGAAGCCTGCTTT
TRBV6-5	TRBJ2-1	TRBD1	NA	CASSRGTGSNDEHFF	TGTGCCAGCAGTCGCGGGACAGGCTCTAACGATGAGCACTTCTTC
TRBV2	TRBJ1-5	NA	NA	CASSEALLENQPQHF	TGTGCCAGCAGTGAAGCGCTTCTTGAAAATCAGCCCCAGCATTTT
TRBV29-1	TRBJ1-5	NA	NA	CSVALRGYSNQPQHF	TGCAGCGTTGCTCTTCGGGGTTATAGCAATCAGCCCCAGCATTTT
TRBV4-2	TRBJ1-1	TRBD1	NA	CASSPDRANTEASF	TGTGCCAGCAGCCCGGACAGGGCGAACACTGAGGCTTCCTTT
TRBV5-1	TRBJ2-5	TRBD2	NA	CASSVLAGEPEIQYF	TGCGCCAGCAGCGTCCTAGCGGGAGAACCAGAGATCCAGTACTTC
TRBV29-1	TRBJ1-2	NA	NA	CSVVTAGEKYGYIF	TGCAGCGTTGTTACGGCAGGGGAAAAGTATGGCTACATCTTC
TRBV4-1	TRBJ1-5	NA	NA	CASSSSQIYSNQPQHF	TGCGCCAGTAGCTCGTCTCAGATCTATAGCAATCAGCCCCAGCATTTT